These T cell receptor beta chains were read from a single sample in a study of blood T cell repertoires in COVID-19. Produced via immunoSEQ multiplex PCR; TCRdb's table is partial and in-frame only. The repertoire holds approximately 260,000 clones, with 89% as singletons. The sample was peripheral blood. The receptors stem from a woman aged 40 to 50 who had recovered from COVID-19. Each CDR3 is given with its conserved first and last residue. The D gene is left open where the match is weak. Size is stated for part of the rows, as once, few or many counts, or as a class when the clone is expanded.

d_call	j_call	clone_size	v_call	cdr3_nt	cdr3_aa
TRBD1	TRBJ1-1	.	TRBV6-5	TGTGCCAGCAGTTACTTAAAGGGGGCCGGCACTGAAGCTTTCTTT	CASSYLKGAGTEAFF
.	TRBJ2-1	.	TRBV12-3/TRBV12-4	TGTGCCAGCATTGAAGAGAATGAGCAGTTCTTC	CASIEENEQFF
.	TRBJ2-1	.	TRBV24-1	TGTGCCACCAGCATACAGGGTAATGAGCAGTTCTTC	CATSIQGNEQFF
.	TRBJ1-3	.	TRBV6-5	TGTGCCAGCAGAACCGACATATCCAGCGGAAACACCATATATTTT	CASRTDISSGNTIYF
TRBD1	TRBJ1-2	once	TRBV3-1/TRBV3-2	TGTGCCAGCAGCCACCGACAGGGGGTTAACTATGGCTACACCTTC	CASSHRQGVNYGYTF
TRBD2	TRBJ2-1	.	TRBV24-1	TGTGCCACCAGAGGGACTAGCGGCGGTGAGCAGTTCTTC	CATRGTSGGEQFF
TRBD1	TRBJ2-7	.	TRBV7-9	TGTGCCAGCAGCCTCGGCGGGACAGGATCCTACGAGCAGTACTTC	CASSLGGTGSYEQYF
.	TRBJ1-2	once	TRBV5-6	TGTGCCAGCAGCTCCGGGATCTCCTATGGCTACACCTTC	CASSSGISYGYTF
.	TRBJ2-3	.	TRBV27	TGTGCCAGCAGTCGACTTCCCAATACGCAGTATTTT	CASSRLPNTQYF
.	TRBJ1-5	few	TRBV6-2/TRBV6-3	TGTGCCAGCAGTTACGGAGGGATTAGCAATCAGCCCCAGCATTTT	CASSYGGISNQPQHF
TRBD2	TRBJ2-5	once	TRBV6-5	TGTGCCAGCAGTTACTCACCCGGGGGGGGGACCCAGTACTTC	CASSYSPGGGTQYF
TRBD1	TRBJ2-1	.	TRBV25-1	TGTGCCAGCAGTCGTACAGGGGGCGGGGATGAGCAGTTCTTC	CASSRTGGGDEQFF
.	TRBJ2-1	.	TRBV30	TGTGCCTGGAGTGTAGGGGACAATGAGCAGTTCTTC	CAWSVGDNEQFF
TRBD2	TRBJ2-7	.	TRBV6-2/TRBV6-3	TGTGCCAGCAGTTTAGCGGGGGGGCCCTACGAGCAGTACTTC	CASSLAGGPYEQYF
TRBD1	TRBJ1-2	once	TRBV7-9	TGTGCCAGCAGCCCAGGACAGGGGGCTGGCTACACCTTC	CASSPGQGAGYTF
.	TRBJ2-2	.	TRBV10-2	TGCGCCAGCACCAAACAGTGGACCGGGGAGCTGTTTTTT	CASTKQWTGELFF
.	TRBJ2-3	.	TRBV5-1	TGCGCCAGCAGCTTGGAGACGGGTGCAGATACGCAGTATTTT	CASSLETGADTQYF
TRBD1	TRBJ1-4	.	TRBV5-1	TGCGCCAGCAGCTCACAGGGGGCTGAGGGTGAAAAACTGTTTTTT	CASSSQGAEGEKLFF
TRBD1	TRBJ1-2	.	TRBV10-1	TGCGCCAGCAGTGAAGGCCAGGGGGATGGCTACACCTTC	CASSEGQGDGYTF
.	TRBJ2-7	few	TRBV6-2/TRBV6-3	TGTGCCAGCAGTTCGCATGTTCGGGCCTACGAGCAGTACTTC	CASSSHVRAYEQYF
.	TRBJ1-4	.	TRBV4-3	TGCGCCAGCAGCCAAGACTACCGTCCGAATGAAAAACTGTTTTTT	CASSQDYRPNEKLFF
TRBD1	TRBJ2-5	.	TRBV12-5	TGTGCTAGTGGTCTACCCCGGACAGGGAGGCAAGAGACCCAGTACTTC	CASGLPRTGRQETQYF
.	TRBJ1-2	few	TRBV13	TGTGCCAGCAGCTTTGGGGGGTACGGCTACACCTTC	CASSFGGYGYTF
.	TRBJ2-3	.	TRBV11-2	TGTGCCAGCAGCTTAGGGCGGGGTTCTAGCACAGATACGCAGTATTTT	CASSLGRGSSTDTQYF
.	TRBJ1-3	.	TRBV5-3	TGTGCCAGAAGCTTTGGCTCGTCGCCCCCTGGAAACACCATATATTTT	CARSFGSSPPGNTIYF
.	TRBJ1-6	.	TRBV5-6	TGTGCCAGCAGTTTCGAGGAGAATTCACCCCTCCACTTT	CASSFEENSPLHF
TRBD1	TRBJ1-5	.	TRBV6-2/TRBV6-3	TGTGCCAGCAGTTACTTCGGTCCAGGGGGGACATATAGCAATCAGCCCCAGCATTTT	CASSYFGPGGTYSNQPQHF
TRBD1	TRBJ2-7	.	TRBV7-2	TGTGCCAGCAGCGGCCGACAGGGGGCCAACGAGCAGTACTTC	CASSGRQGANEQYF
.	TRBJ1-1	.	TRBV7-2	TGTGCCAGCAGCCCGACAAGGCGGAACACTGAAGCTTTCTTT	CASSPTRRNTEAFF
.	TRBJ2-2	.	TRBV3-1/TRBV3-2	TGTGCCAGCACCAGCGACGGTTACACCGGGGAGCTGTTTTTT	CASTSDGYTGELFF
.	TRBJ1-1	.	TRBV18	TGTGCCAGCTCACCACGGTACCCGGAGGCCGAGAACACTGAAGCTTTCTTT	CASSPRYPEAENTEAFF
.	TRBJ1-2	.	TRBV6-5	TGTGCCAGCAGTTACGAGGAGGGGACTTATGGCTACACCTTC	CASSYEEGTYGYTF
TRBD1	TRBJ1-1	.	TRBV6-5	TGTGCCAGCAGAGGTGGACAGGTTGGGAACACTGAAGCTTTCTTT	CASRGGQVGNTEAFF
TRBD1	TRBJ1-1	.	TRBV5-6	TGTGCCAGCAGCCAGGGGGCGACGGGCACTGAAGCTTTCTTT	CASSQGATGTEAFF
.	TRBJ1-1	once	TRBV6-1	TGTGCCAGCAGTGAAGGGCAGAACACTGAAGCTTTCTTT	CASSEGQNTEAFF
.	TRBJ2-3	once	TRBV11-2	TGTGCCAGCAGCCCCCTCCCTACCGGAGGGCCTAGCACAGATACGCAGTATTTT	CASSPLPTGGPSTDTQYF